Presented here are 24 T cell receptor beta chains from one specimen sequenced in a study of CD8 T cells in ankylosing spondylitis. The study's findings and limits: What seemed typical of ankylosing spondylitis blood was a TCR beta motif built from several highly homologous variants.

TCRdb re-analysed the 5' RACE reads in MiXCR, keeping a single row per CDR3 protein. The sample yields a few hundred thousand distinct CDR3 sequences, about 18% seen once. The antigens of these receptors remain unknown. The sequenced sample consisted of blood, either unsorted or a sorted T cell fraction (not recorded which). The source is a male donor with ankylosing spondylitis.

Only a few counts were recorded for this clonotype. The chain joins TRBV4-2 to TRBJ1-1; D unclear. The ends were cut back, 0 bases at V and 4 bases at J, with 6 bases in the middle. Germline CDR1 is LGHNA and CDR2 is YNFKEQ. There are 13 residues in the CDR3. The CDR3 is CASSQEMGTEAFF. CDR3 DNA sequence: TGTGCCAGCAGCCAAGAAATGGGCACTGAAGCTTTCTTT.

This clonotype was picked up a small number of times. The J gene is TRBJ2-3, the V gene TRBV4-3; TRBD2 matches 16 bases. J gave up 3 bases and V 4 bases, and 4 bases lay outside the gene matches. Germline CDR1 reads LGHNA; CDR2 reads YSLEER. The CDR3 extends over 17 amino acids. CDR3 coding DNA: TGCGCCAGCAGCCCTGGGACTAGCGGGAGGGGGACAGATACGCAGTATTTT. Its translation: CASSPGTSGRGTDTQYF.

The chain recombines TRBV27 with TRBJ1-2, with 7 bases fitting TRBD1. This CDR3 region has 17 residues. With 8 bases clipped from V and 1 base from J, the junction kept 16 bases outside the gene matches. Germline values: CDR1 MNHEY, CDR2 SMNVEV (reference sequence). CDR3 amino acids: CASSWANRGRGNYGYTF. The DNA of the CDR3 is TGTGCCAGCTCATGGGCGAACAGGGGAAGGGGTAACTATGGCTACACCTTC.

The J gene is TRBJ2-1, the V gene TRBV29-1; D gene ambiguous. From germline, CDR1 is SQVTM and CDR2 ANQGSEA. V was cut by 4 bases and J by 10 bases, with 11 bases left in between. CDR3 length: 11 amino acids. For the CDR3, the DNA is TGCAGCGTTGGACCCGGCGCGGAGCAGTTCTTC. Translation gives CSVGPGAEQFF.

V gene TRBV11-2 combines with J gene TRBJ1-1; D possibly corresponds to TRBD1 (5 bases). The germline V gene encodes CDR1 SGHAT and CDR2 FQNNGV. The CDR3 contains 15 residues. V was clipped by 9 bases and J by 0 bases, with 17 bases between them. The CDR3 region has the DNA TGTGCCAGTCGACGAGGTCCAGGGATGAACACTGAAGCTTTCTTT. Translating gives CASRRGPGMNTEAFF. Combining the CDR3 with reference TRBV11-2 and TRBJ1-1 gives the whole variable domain EAGVAQSPRYKIIEKRQSVAFWCNPISGHATLYWYQQILGQGPKLLIQFQNNGVVDDSQLPKDRFSAERLKGVDSTLKIQPAKLEDSAVYLCASRRGPGMNTEAFFGQGTRLTVV.

The CDR3, as DNA: TGTGCCAGCAGCTTAGCGGACCGAACCTACGAGCAGTACTTC. Protein product: CASSLADRTYEQYF. V is TRBV7-9 and J is TRBJ2-7; D remains ambiguous. V dropped 0 bases and J dropped 2 bases, with 8 bases sitting between them. Germline V gene lookup returns CDR1 SEHNR and CDR2 FQNEAQ (reference sequence). The CDR3 loop spans 14 amino acids.

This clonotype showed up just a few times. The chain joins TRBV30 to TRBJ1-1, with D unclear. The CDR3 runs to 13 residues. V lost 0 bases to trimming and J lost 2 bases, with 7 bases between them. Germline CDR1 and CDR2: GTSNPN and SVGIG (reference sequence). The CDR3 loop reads CAWSVGRNTEAFF. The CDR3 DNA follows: TGTGCCTGGAGTGTTGGGCGAAACACTGAAGCTTTCTTT.

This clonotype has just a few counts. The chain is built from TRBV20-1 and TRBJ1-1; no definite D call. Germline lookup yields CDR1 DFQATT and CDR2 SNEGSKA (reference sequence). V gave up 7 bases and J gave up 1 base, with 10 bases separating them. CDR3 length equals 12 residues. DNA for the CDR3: TGCAGTGGGGGTAAGGGGAACACTGAAGCTTTCTTT. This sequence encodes CSGGKGNTEAFF.

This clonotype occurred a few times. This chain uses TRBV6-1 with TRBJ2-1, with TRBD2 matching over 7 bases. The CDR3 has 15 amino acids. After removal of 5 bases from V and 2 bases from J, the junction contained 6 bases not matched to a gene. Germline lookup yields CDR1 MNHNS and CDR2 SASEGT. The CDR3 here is CASSQTSLPYNEQFF. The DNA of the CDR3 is TGTGCCAGCAGTCAGACTAGCCTCCCCTACAATGAGCAGTTCTTC.

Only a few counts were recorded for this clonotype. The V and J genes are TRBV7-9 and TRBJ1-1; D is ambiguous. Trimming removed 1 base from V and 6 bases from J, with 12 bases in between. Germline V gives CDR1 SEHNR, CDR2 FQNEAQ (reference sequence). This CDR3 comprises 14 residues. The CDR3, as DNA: TGTGCCAGCAGCTTAGGCCCTATCGGCGCTGAAGCTTTCTTT. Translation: CASSLGPIGAEAFF.

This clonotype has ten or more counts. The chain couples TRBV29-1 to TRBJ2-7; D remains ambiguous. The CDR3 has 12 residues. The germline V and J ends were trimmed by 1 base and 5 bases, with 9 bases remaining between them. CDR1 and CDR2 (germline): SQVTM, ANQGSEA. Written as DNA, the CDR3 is TGCAGCGTTGAAGTTGCCACGGACGAGCAGTACTTC. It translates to CSVEVATDEQYF.

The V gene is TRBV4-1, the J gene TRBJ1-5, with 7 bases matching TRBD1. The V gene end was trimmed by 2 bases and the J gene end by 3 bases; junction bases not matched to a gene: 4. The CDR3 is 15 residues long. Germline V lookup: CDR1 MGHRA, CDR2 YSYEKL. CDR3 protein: CASSQLGTVNQPQHF. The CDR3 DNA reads TGCGCCAGCAGCCAATTGGGGACAGTCAATCAGCCCCAGCATTTT.

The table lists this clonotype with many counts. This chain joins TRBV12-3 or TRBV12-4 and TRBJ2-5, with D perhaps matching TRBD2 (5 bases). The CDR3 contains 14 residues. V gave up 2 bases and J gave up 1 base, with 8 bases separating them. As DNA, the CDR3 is TGTGCCAGCAGTTTAATCAGCGGCCAAGAGACCCAGTACTTC. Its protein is CASSLISGQETQYF.

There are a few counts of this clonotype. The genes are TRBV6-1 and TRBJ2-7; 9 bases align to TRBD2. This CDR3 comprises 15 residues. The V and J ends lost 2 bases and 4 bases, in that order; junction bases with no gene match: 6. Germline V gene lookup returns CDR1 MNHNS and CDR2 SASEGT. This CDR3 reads CASSERAGGIYEQYF. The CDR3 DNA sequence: TGTGCCAGCAGTGAACGGGCGGGAGGGATATACGAGCAGTACTTC.

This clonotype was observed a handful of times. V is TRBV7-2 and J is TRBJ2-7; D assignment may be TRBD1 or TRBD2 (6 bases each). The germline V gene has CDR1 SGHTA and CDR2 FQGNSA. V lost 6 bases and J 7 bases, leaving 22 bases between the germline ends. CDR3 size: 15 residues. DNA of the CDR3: TGTGCCAGCAGTCCCGGAGGGACAACTTGGGAAGAGCAGTACTTC. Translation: CASSPGGTTWEEQYF.

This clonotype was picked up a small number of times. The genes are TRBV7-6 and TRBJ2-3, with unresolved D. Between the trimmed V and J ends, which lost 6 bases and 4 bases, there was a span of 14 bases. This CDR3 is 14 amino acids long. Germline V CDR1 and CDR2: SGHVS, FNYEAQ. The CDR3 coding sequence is TGTGCCAGCAGAACTCGGGCCACTTCAGATACGCAGTATTTT. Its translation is CASRTRATSDTQYF.

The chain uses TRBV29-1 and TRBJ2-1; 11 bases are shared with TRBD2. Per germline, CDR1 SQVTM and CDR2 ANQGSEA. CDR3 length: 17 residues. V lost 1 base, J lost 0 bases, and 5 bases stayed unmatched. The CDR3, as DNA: TGCAGCGTTGAAGGACTAGCGGGGAAGAGCTCCTACAATGAGCAGTTCTTC. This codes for CSVEGLAGKSSYNEQFF.

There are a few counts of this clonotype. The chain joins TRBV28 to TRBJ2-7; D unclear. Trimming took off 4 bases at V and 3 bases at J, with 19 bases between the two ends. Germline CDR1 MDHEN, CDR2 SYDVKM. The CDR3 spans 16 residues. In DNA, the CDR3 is TGTGCCAGCAGTTCCCCGCCGGATAGCTGGCTCTACGAGCAGTACTTC. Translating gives CASSSPPDSWLYEQYF.

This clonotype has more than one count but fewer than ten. Here the CDR3 reads CASSFAFGDYGYTF. The CDR3 DNA follows: TGTGCCAGCAGTTTTGCCTTCGGGGACTATGGCTACACCTTC. The rearrangement links TRBV12-3 or TRBV12-4 to TRBJ1-2; the D is unclear. V was shortened by 3 bases and J by 3 bases, with 11 bases between the two germline ends. The CDR3 runs 14 residues.

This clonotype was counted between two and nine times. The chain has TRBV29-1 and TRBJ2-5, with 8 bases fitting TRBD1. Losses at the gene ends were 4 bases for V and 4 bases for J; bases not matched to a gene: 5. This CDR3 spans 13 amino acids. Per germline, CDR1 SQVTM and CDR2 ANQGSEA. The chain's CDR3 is CSVVGTGGETQYF. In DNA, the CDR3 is TGCAGCGTTGTGGGGACAGGCGGAGAGACCCAGTACTTC.

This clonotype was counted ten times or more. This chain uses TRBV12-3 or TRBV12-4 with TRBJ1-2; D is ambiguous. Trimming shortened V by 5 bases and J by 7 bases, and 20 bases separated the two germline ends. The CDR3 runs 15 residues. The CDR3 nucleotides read TGTGCCAGCAGTCCCGAAGGGCCTCAGGCCGGTGGCTACACCTTC. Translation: CASSPEGPQAGGYTF.

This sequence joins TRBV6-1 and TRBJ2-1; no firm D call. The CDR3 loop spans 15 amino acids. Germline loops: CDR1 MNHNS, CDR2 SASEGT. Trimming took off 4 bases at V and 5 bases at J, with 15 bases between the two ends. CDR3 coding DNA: TGTGCCAGCAGTGGACTCCCCGACCGCCACAATGAGCAGTTCTTC. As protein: CASSGLPDRHNEQFF.

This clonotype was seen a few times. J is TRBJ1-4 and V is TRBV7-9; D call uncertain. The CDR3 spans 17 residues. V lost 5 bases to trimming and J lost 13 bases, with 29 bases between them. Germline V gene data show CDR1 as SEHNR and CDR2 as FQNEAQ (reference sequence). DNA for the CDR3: TGTGCCAGCAGCGAGAGTATTTCTCCGCGTGAACAAGATGGACTGTTTTTT. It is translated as CASSESISPREQDGLFF.

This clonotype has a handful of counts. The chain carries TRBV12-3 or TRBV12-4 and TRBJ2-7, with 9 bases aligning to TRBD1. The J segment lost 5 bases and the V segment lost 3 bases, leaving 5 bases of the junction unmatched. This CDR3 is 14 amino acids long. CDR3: CASSLSGTGNEQYF. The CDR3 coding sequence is TGTGCCAGCAGTTTGTCCGGGACAGGGAACGAGCAGTACTTC.